This TCR beta chain was profiled in a study of blood T cell repertoires in COVID-19. For the study at large: Both acute and convalescent COVID-19 samples were obtained from the United States, Italy and Spain.

The CDR3 runs 17 residues. The trim removed 5 bases at V and 3 bases at J, leaving 11 bases unmatched. Germline-derived CDR1 and CDR2 are SGHNT and YENEEA. Produced via immunoSEQ multiplex PCR; TCRdb's table is partial and in-frame only. Of roughly 220,000 clones in the sample, more than 65% were seen once. This clone came up a few times. The TCR originated in a woman between 35 and 50 years old who had recovered from COVID-19. V gene TRBV11-3 combines with J gene TRBJ2-7, with 12 bases fitting TRBD1. Sample: peripheral blood. Here the CDR3 reads CASSDHRDRGRNYEQYF. CDR3 DNA sequence: TGTGCCAGCAGCGATCACCGGGACAGGGGGCGGAACTACGAGCAGTACTTC.